The entry below describes one T cell receptor (beta chain). Its antigen remains unidentified. The sample originates from a study of shared clonotypes between healthy human individuals. Study as a whole: Per-donor plates numbered three CD4 naive, three CD4 memory, two CD8 naive and one CD8 memory. General study findings and limits: Naive subsets usually exceeded memory subsets in estimated richness. Clonotype sharing across several donors was observed for around 5.1% of naive CD4 clonotypes.

Germline assignment: CDR1 LNHDA and CDR2 SQIVND (reference sequence). CDR3 length equals 16 residues. After removal of 3 bases from V and 1 base from J, the junction contained 7 bases not matched to a gene. In the authors' workflow: As immunoSEQ supplied junction-only sequences (without quality scores), filtering differed. Libraries were prepared by immunoSEQ multiplex PCR; TCRdb keeps only in-frame clonotypes and omits some of them. V, J and clone size reflect that table, while D and trimming were determined from the DNA. This sample has about 1.5 million clones; roughly 95% occur once, and the top ten carry approximately 1.2%.

This TCR came from a man aged 30 to 45 in good health. The chain joins TRBV19 to TRBJ2-3; 7 bases fit TRBD2. Material: naive CD4+ T cells sorted from blood. The subset: CD45RA+ positively selected. CDR3 loop: CASSIYPAGRTDTQYF. The CDR3 nucleotides read TGTGCCAGTAGTATTTACCCAGCGGGGCGCACAGATACGCAGTATTTT.